The T cell receptor beta chain under discussion was sequenced for a study of blood T cell repertoires in COVID-19. In the study overall: Material from acute and convalescent COVID-19 was sourced from the United States, Italy and Spain.

The V gene's germline CDR1 is LGHDT and CDR2 YNNKEL (reference sequence). Trimming at V came to 1 base and at J to 2 bases, leaving 3 bases not matched to a gene. The CDR3 has 15 amino acids. Methods used by the authors: Amplification of reference gene primers was used by the study to estimate nucleated cell counts. Sequenced by immunoSEQ multiplex PCR; TCRdb stores in-frame clones only, minus some. The V and J calls and clone size were taken over from that table, and D and trimming were inferred from the DNA. Of about 130,000 clones listed, around nine tenths are singletons. Sequencing was done on a sample of peripheral blood. V and J are TRBV3-1 (or the pseudogene TRBV3-2) and TRBJ2-3, with 7 bases identical to TRBD2. This TCR derives from a man aged 50 to 59 with active or convalescent COVID-19. The CDR3 loop is CASSQVRDYTDTQYF. The CDR3 DNA sequence: TGTGCCAGCAGCCAAGTCCGGGACTACACAGATACGCAGTATTTT.